This T cell receptor (beta chain) was sequenced for a study of somatic mutations in cytotoxic T cells in rheumatoid arthritis. On the study more broadly: Among the T-cell populations stained with V beta antibodies, some were separated by flow sorting at nearly 100% purity, including V beta1+ cells whose TCRB was sequenced.

Note on this clone: What it recognizes is unknown.

TCRdb's copy holds only in-frame clones and misses some; the assay was immunoSEQ multiplex PCR. The sample lists 15,000 to 20,000 clones, approximately 82% occurring once. Germline V gene sequence: CDR1 LNHDA, CDR2 SQIVND (reference sequence). The CDR3 spans 13 residues. Trimming cost V 5 bases and J 6 bases, with 11 bases left between them. Study outcomes and limitations: The CD8+ clonality of rheumatoid arthritis patients increased with age, whereas that of healthy controls did not. TRBV07 appeared slightly underrepresented in the rheumatoid arthritis patients. That finding was not adjusted to account for multiple comparisons.

The rearrangement uses TRBV19 and TRBJ1-5; D is uncertain. Sequenced: CD8+ T cells sorted from blood. The receptor was derived from a young man with rheumatoid arthritis. The CDR3 nucleotides are TGTGCCAGTAGTGCGGACTTATTTCAGCCCCAGCATTTT. It yields the protein CASSADLFQPQHF.